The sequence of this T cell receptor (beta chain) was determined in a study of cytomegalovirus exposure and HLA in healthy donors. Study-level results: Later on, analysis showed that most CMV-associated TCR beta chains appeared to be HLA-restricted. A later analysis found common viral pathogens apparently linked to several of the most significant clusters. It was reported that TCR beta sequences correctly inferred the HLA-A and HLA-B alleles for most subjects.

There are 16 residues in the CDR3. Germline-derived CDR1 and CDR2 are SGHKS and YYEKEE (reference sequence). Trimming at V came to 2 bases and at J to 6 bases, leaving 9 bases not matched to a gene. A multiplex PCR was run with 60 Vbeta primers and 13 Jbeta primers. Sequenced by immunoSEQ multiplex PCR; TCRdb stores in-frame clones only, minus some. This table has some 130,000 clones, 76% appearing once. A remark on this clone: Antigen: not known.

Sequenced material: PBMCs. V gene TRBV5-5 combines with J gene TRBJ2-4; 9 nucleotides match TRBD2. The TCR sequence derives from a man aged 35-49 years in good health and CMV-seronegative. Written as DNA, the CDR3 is TGTGCCAGCAGCTTTGGCGGGGGGGCTATAAGAAACATTCAGTACTTC. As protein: CASSFGGGAIRNIQYF.